The clone carrying this TCR beta chain was counted between two and nine times. Trimming stripped 0 bases from V and 0 bases from J, with 12 bases between. Germline V gene lookup returns CDR1 LGHNA and CDR2 YNFKEQ. The CDR3 is 18 amino acids. These data originate in a study of T cells in Graves' hyperthyroidism and ophthalmopathy. RNA transcripts yielded amplified TCR beta CDR3 regions. The TCR CDR3 first-round RT-PCR relied on the HTBI primer set. TCRdb called the multiplex PCR reads again in MiXCR, with one record for every CDR3 protein. The data contain around 400,000 distinct CDR3 sequences, 15% to 17% of them singletons.

The TCR was taken from a woman in her late teens or twenties with Graves' hyperthyroidism that later progressed to Graves' ophthalmopathy. The chain joins TRBV4-2 to TRBJ2-6; D remains unclear. The sample taken for sequencing was blood. The CDR3 loop reads CASSQEHSRPSGANVLTF. CDR3 sequence (DNA): TGTGCCAGCAGCCAAGAACACAGCAGACCCTCTGGGGCCAACGTCCTGACTTTC.